This TCR beta chain emerged from a study of blood T cell repertoires in COVID-19. The overall study: COVID-19 samples from acute and convalescent phases originated in the United States, Italy and Spain.

The CDR3 is 16 amino acids. From germline, CDR1 is SGHRS and CDR2 YFSETQ. V shed 0 bases, J shed 2 bases, and the junction held 4 bases outside the gene matches. Original processing methods: Reference gene primers were amplified, and this amplification served to estimate nucleated cell counts. Clones were sequenced by immunoSEQ multiplex PCR, and TCRdb holds only the in-frame ones, with some missing. That table supplies the V and J calls and clone size; D and trimming were determined from the DNA. Found here are hundreds of thousands of clones, about 86% of them singletons; the top ten hold under 1.5%.

This clonotype originated in an elderly man with acute or convalescent COVID-19. Sequencing was done on a sample of peripheral blood. The chain joins TRBV5-1 to TRBJ2-1, with TRBD2 matching over 8 bases. CDR3 bases: TGCGCCAGCAGCTTGGAGCCGGGGGGGACCTACAATGAGCAGTTCTTC. It is translated as CASSLEPGGTYNEQFF.